The rows below give T cell receptor beta chains drawn from one sample of a study of early T cells in non-severe SARS-CoV-2 infection. Each CDR3 protein gets one entry after TCRdb re-called the 5' RACE reads with MiXCR. Of some 64,000 distinct CDR3 sequences in the sample, roughly 9% are singletons; the top ten hold 13%. The starting material was whole blood, obtained at baseline. The receptor source for this set is an adult who was a healthcare worker with PCR-confirmed SARS-CoV-2 infection or an uninfected control (not recorded which). CDR3s include the opening cysteine and the closing phenylalanine or tryptophan.

>TRBJ2-1|TRBV1
CTSSLRPSGSLRNEQFF
>TRBJ2-3|TRBV20-1
CSAPRPGGTDTQYF
>TRBJ1-6|TRBV28
CASSPTMGSFSPLHF
>TRBJ2-2|TRBV7-9
CASSSDRATEGTGELFF
>TRBJ2-7|TRBV4-1
CASSLGNSYEQYF
>TRBJ2-3|TRBV12-3/TRBV12-4
CASSRGLAGNTDTQYF
>TRBJ2-1|TRBV20-1
CSAGQYNEQFF
>TRBJ1-2|TRBV20-1
CSAWKGTDYGYTF
>TRBJ1-5|TRBV6-2/TRBV6-3
CASSPDGGGNQPQHF
>TRBJ2-3|TRBV20-1
CSADRADTQYF
>TRBJ2-5|TRBV5-4
CASSVRLAGGAETQYF
>TRBJ1-1|TRBV6-2/TRBV6-3
CASSYSRTEAFF
>TRBJ2-7|TRBV27
CATATGGYEQYF
>TRBJ2-1|TRBV19
CASSIQGNEQFF
>TRBJ2-1|TRBV25-1
CASSGGPSYNEQFF
>TRBJ2-7|TRBV20-1
CSARDEAGWRDEQYF
>TRBJ2-3|TRBV24-1
CATSDSPPSTDTQYF